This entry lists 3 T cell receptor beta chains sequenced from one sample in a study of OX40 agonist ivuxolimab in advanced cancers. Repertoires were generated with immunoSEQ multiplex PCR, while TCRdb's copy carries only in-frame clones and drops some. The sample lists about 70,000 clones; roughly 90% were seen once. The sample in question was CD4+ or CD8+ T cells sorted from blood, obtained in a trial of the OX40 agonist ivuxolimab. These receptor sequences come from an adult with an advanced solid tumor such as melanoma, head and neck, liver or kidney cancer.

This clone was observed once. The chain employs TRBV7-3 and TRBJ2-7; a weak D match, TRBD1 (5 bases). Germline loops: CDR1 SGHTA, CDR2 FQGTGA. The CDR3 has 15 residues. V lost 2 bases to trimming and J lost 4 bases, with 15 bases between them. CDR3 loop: CASSLYGGHQYEQYF. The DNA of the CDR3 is TGTGCCAGCAGCTTATATGGCGGACATCAATACGAGCAGTACTTC. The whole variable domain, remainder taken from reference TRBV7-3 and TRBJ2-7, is GAGVSQTPSNKVTEKGKYVELRCDPISGHTALYWYRQSLGQGPEFLIYFQGTGAADDSGLPNDRFFAVRPEGSVSTLKIQRTERGDSAVYLCASSLYGGHQYEQYFGPGTRLTVT.

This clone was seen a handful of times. CDR3 nucleotides: TGTGCCTGGAGTTTGATACAGGGTGCGGGCACTGAAGCTTTCTTT. Encoded protein: CAWSLIQGAGTEAFF. V usage is TRBV30 and J usage is TRBJ1-1; possibly TRBD1 for D (6 bases). Looked up from germline, CDR1 is GTSNPN and CDR2 is SVGIG (reference sequence). V dropped 2 bases and J dropped 4 bases, with 17 bases sitting between them. This CDR3 contains 15 residues. The entire variable domain, with the rest obtained from reference TRBV30 and TRBJ1-1, is as follows: SQTIHQWPATLVQPVGSPLSLECTVEGTSNPNLYWYRQAAGRGLQLLFYSVGIGQISSEVPQNLSASRPQDRQFILSSKKLLLSDSGFYLCAWSLIQGAGTEAFFGQGTRLTVV.

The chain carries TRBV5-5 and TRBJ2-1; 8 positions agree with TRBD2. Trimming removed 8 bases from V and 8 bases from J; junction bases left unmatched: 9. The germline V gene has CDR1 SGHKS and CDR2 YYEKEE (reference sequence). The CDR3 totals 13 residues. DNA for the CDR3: TGTGCCAGTACCGGGACTAGTAGTTATGAGCAGTTCTTC. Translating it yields CASTGTSSYEQFF.